A single sample gave rise to the 31 T cell receptor beta chains below, sequenced in a study of blood T cell repertoires in COVID-19. Using immunoSEQ multiplex PCR, the repertoire was profiled, and TCRdb retains in-frame clones only, with some absent. The data show roughly 200,000 clones, with 82% seen just once and 7.8% held by the top ten. Material: peripheral blood. Receptor source: an older woman with COVID-19, enrolled during active disease.

The V call is TRBV7-3, the J call TRBJ2-3, with TRBD1 matching 8 bases. The germline CDR1 and CDR2 sequences are SGHTA and FQGTGA. The CDR3 totals 15 residues. V shed 4 bases and J 7 bases; nucleotides not matched to a gene: 10. CDR3 loop: CASSSNRGSPNTQYF. The CDR3 region has the DNA TGTGCCAGCAGCTCGAACAGGGGGTCTCCGAATACGCAGTATTTT.

The genes are TRBV27 and TRBJ2-1; D gene uncertain. CDR1 and CDR2 from the germline V gene are MNHEY and SMNVEV (reference sequence). The ends were cut back, 2 bases at V and 0 bases at J, with 8 bases in the middle. There are 15 residues in the CDR3. CDR3 nucleotides: TGTGCCAGCAGTTTAGATAGAAACTCCTACAATGAGCAGTTCTTC. Protein sequence: CASSLDRNSYNEQFF.

This clone was recorded many times. The rearrangement links TRBV18 to TRBJ1-1, with D maybe TRBD1 (6 bases). Per germline, CDR1 KGHSH and CDR2 LQKENI. This CDR3 has 16 amino acids. V lost 3 bases and J 3 bases, leaving 17 bases between the germline ends. In DNA form, the CDR3 reads TGTGCCAGCTCACCCCTAGGGGGGGTCCGAGACACTGAAGCTTTCTTT. Translated: CASSPLGGVRDTEAFF.

This clone has a single count. This chain links TRBV11-2 with TRBJ2-1, with a weak D call TRBD1 (6 bases). V was shortened by 4 bases and J by 3 bases, with 16 bases between the two germline ends. Germline V CDR1 and CDR2: SGHAT, FQNNGV. There are 16 residues in the CDR3. This CDR3 is CASSWGLIGGYNEQFF. DNA of the CDR3: TGTGCCAGCAGCTGGGGGTTAATAGGGGGCTACAATGAGCAGTTCTTC.

In DNA, the CDR3 is TGTGCCAGTAGTTCCTCGTTGAACACTGAAGCTTTCTTT. Translating it yields CASSSSLNTEAFF. The rearrangement joins TRBV19 to TRBJ1-1; D unclear. Trimming removed 5 bases from V and 0 bases from J, with 7 bases in between. CDR3 length: 13 amino acids. Germline V gene data show CDR1 as LNHDA and CDR2 as SQIVND (reference sequence).

This rearrangement joins TRBV6-5 to TRBJ2-2, with TRBD1 identical over 7 bases. The junction had 2 bases not matched to a gene; V was cut back by 6 bases and J by 4 bases. Germline-derived CDR1 and CDR2 are MNHEY and SVGAGI. This CDR3 comprises 13 residues. CDR3 loop: CASSRQGTGELFF. The CDR3 DNA follows: TGTGCCAGCAGCAGACAGGGCACCGGGGAGCTGTTTTTT.

This chain uses TRBV5-8 with TRBJ2-7; D unclear. Deletions cut 2 bases from V and 2 bases from J, with 2 bases between. The CDR3 consists of 11 residues. Germline V lookup: CDR1 SGHTS, CDR2 YDEGEE. The CDR3 reads CASSFTYEQYV. CDR3 coding DNA: TGTGCCAGCAGCTTTACCTACGAGCAGTACGTC.

The genes are TRBV25-1 and TRBJ2-5, with 8 bases fitting TRBD2. The CDR3 covers 15 residues. Trimming took 4 bases from V and 2 from J; bases not matched to a gene: 6. The germline CDR1 and CDR2 sequences are MGHDK and SYGVNS. CDR3 sequence (DNA): TGTGCCAGCAGTGGGGTTTTAGCGGGACAAGAGACCCAGTACTTC. Amino acids: CASSGVLAGQETQYF.

The chain combines TRBV30 with TRBJ2-7; D remains ambiguous. V dropped 0 bases and J dropped 0 bases, with 6 bases sitting between them. The CDR3 is 13 residues long. The germline CDR1 and CDR2 sequences are GTSNPN and SVGIG (reference sequence). The CDR3: CAWSVGVSYEQYF. In nucleotides, the CDR3 is TGTGCCTGGAGTGTCGGAGTCTCCTACGAGCAGTACTTC.

The sample holds one count of this clone. The chain joins TRBV6-5 to TRBJ1-1, with D possibly matching TRBD1 (6 bases). Germline V gene sequence: CDR1 MNHEY, CDR2 SVGAGI. V lost 6 bases and J 7 bases, leaving 12 bases between the germline ends. The CDR3 runs to 12 residues. CDR3 protein: CASSLQGNEAFF. The CDR3 DNA follows: TGTGCCAGCAGCTTACAGGGCAATGAAGCTTTCTTT.

The chain couples TRBV7-8 to TRBJ2-2; D is undetermined. The germline V gene has CDR1 SGHVS and CDR2 FQNEAQ. Trimming removed 0 bases from V and 5 bases from J, with 7 bases in between. The CDR3 length is 14 residues. The CDR3 here is CASSLAWLTGELFF. Here the CDR3 DNA reads TGTGCCAGCAGCTTAGCATGGCTTACCGGGGAGCTGTTTTTT. Full variable domain (outside the CDR3, taken from reference TRBV7-8 and TRBJ2-2): GAGVSQSPRYKVAKRGQDVALRCDPISGHVSLFWYQQALGQGPEFLTYFQNEAQLDKSGLPSDRFFAERPEGSVSTLKIQRTQQEDSAVYLCASSLAWLTGELFFGEGSRLTVL.

This chain connects TRBV2 to TRBJ1-1, with 10 bases that match TRBD1. CDR1 is SNHLY and CDR2 is FYNNEI in the germline V gene. After removal of 7 bases from V and 4 bases from J, the junction contained 9 bases not matched to a gene. The CDR3 has 15 amino acids. The CDR3, as DNA: TGTGCCAGCAATCTTTTAGGGACAGGGGTCACTGAAGCTTTCTTT. Translation gives CASNLLGTGVTEAFF.

This clone was observed a handful of times. V gene TRBV18 combines with J gene TRBJ2-6; no clear D. The germline V gene has CDR1 KGHSH and CDR2 LQKENI. This CDR3 has 16 residues. V was cut by 6 bases and J by 0 bases, with 12 bases left in between. CDR3 loop: CASSPSHHSGANVLTF. CDR3 coding DNA: TGTGCCAGCTCCCCATCACATCACTCTGGGGCCAACGTCCTGACTTTC.

The chain recombines TRBV7-9 with TRBJ1-2, with D perhaps TRBD1 (5 bases). Trimming removed 4 bases from V and 8 bases from J, with 17 bases in between. Germline values: CDR1 SEHNR, CDR2 FQNEAQ (reference sequence). The CDR3 is 14 amino acids. The chain's CDR3 is CASSSQGTTRGYTF. The CDR3, as DNA: TGTGCCAGCAGCTCCCAGGGTACCACGAGGGGCTACACCTTC. The complete variable domain, with remaining parts taken from reference TRBV7-9 and TRBJ1-2, reads DTGVSQNPRHKITKRGQNVTFRCDPISEHNRLYWYRQTLGQGPEFLTYFQNEAQLEKSRLLSDRFSAERPKGSFSTLEIQRTEQGDSAMYLCASSSQGTTRGYTFGSGTRLTVV.

The chain has TRBV4-2 and TRBJ1-2; possibly TRBD1 for D (5 bases). The ends were cut back, 4 bases at V and 4 bases at J, with 10 bases in the middle. This CDR3 has 13 amino acids. Germline V CDR1 and CDR2: LGHNA, YNFKEQ. For the CDR3, the DNA is TGTGCCAGCAGCCCCTGGGGGGGCTATGGCTACACCTTC. It codes for CASSPWGGYGYTF.

The V call is TRBV5-1, the J call TRBJ2-5; 7 bases match TRBD1. In germline, CDR1 is SGHRS, CDR2 YFSETQ. The CDR3 consists of 16 residues. J gave up 3 bases and V 0 bases, and 8 bases lay outside the gene matches. The CDR3 sequence: CASSLAGTDPKETQYF. The CDR3 bases are TGCGCCAGCAGCTTGGCCGGGACAGATCCGAAAGAGACCCAGTACTTC.

This clone was observed a single time. V usage is TRBV3-1 (or the pseudogene TRBV3-2) and J usage is TRBJ1-2; tentative D call: TRBD1 (5 bases). This CDR3 spans 15 amino acids. Trimming cost V 4 bases and J 4 bases, with 16 bases left between them. Germline CDR1 LGHDT, CDR2 YNNKEL (reference sequence). Written as DNA, the CDR3 is TGTGCCAGCAGCCTATCCTGGCCAGGGCCCTATGGCTACACCTTC. Protein sequence: CASSLSWPGPYGYTF.

J is TRBJ2-1 and V is TRBV15; possible D gene TRBD2, 5 bases. Trimming removed 8 bases at V and 9 bases at J, with 20 bases between. Germline V lookup: CDR1 LNHNV, CDR2 YYDKDF (reference sequence). The CDR3 extends over 14 amino acids. The DNA for the CDR3 is TGTGCCACCGGTCGGAGTAGCGCCGCGAGTGAGCAGTTCTTC. Translated: CATGRSSAASEQFF. The full variable domain, with the rest looked up from reference TRBV15 and TRBJ2-1, is DAMVIQNPRYQVTQFGKPVTLSCSQTLNHNVMYWYQQKSSQAPKLLFHYYDKDFNNEADTPDNFQSRRPNTSFCFLDIRSPGLGDTAMYLCATGRSSAASEQFFGPGTRLTVL.

The chain has TRBV6-1 and TRBJ2-2; 9 bases fit TRBD2. The V and J ends lost 2 bases and 1 base, in that order; junction bases with no gene match: 2. Germline-derived CDR1 and CDR2 are MNHNS and SASEGT. The CDR3 runs to 16 residues. The CDR3 region is CASSERLAVNTGELFF. CDR3 DNA sequence: TGTGCCAGCAGTGAAAGACTAGCGGTGAACACCGGGGAGCTGTTTTTT.

This clone came up once. The chain carries TRBV11-2 and TRBJ2-1; 9 nucleotides match TRBD2. This CDR3 is 14 amino acids long. Germline V CDR1 and CDR2: SGHAT, FQNNGV. The V segment lost 7 bases and the J segment 4 bases; nucleotides outside the gene matches: 5. In DNA, the CDR3 is TGTGCCAGCAATCCTAGCGGGGTGTACAATGAGCAGTTCTTC. As protein: CASNPSGVYNEQFF.

The chain combines TRBV5-4 with TRBJ2-5; TRBD1 aligns across 7 bases. Trimming took 4 bases from V and 3 from J; bases not matched to a gene: 6. CDR3 size: 14 residues. Looked up from germline, CDR1 is SGHNT and CDR2 is YYREEE (reference sequence). The CDR3 DNA is TGTGCCAGCAGCAAAGCGGACAGGAAAGAGACCCAGTACTTC. Translated: CASSKADRKETQYF.

This clone was detected only a few times. This chain joins TRBV7-2 and TRBJ2-7; D call uncertain. The CDR3 totals 14 residues. Trimming took 3 bases from V and 3 from J, leaving 12 bases between them. Per the germline V gene, CDR1 is SGHTA and CDR2 is FQGNSA. As DNA, the CDR3 is TGTGCCAGCAGCTTCGCCGGCGGTAACTACGAGCAGTACTTC. It yields the protein CASSFAGGNYEQYF.

This clone was seen a single time. The chain carries TRBV5-4 and TRBJ2-7; 8 bases are shared with TRBD2. Germline V gene sequence: CDR1 SGHNT, CDR2 YYREEE (reference sequence). The CDR3 is made up of 12 amino acids. The chain's CDR3 is CASSLVGGGRIV. The CDR3 nucleotides are TGTGCCAGCAGCTTGGTGGGCGGGGGGCGGATCGTC.

This clone has a single count. The V and J genes are TRBV6-1 and TRBJ2-2, with D possibly TRBD1 on 6 matching bases. CDR1 is MNHNS and CDR2 is SASEGT in the germline V gene. Between the trimmed V and J ends, which lost 4 bases and 7 bases, there was a span of 19 bases. The CDR3 contains 16 residues. CDR3 residues: CASSALTGSGLGELFF. The CDR3 DNA is TGTGCCAGCAGTGCCCTAACAGGGTCCGGGCTCGGGGAGCTGTTTTTT.

This clone was seen a single time. V and J are TRBV30 and TRBJ2-7; a possible D gene is TRBD1 (6 bases). Trimming left V 4 bases short and J 4 bases short, with 14 bases between. Germline CDR1 GTSNPN, CDR2 SVGIG (reference sequence). CDR3 length equals 13 residues. CDR3 DNA: TGTGCCTGGATCCCGGACGGACAGTACGAGCAGTACTTC. This sequence encodes CAWIPDGQYEQYF.

The chain carries TRBV7-2 and TRBJ2-7, with D perhaps matching TRBD2 (5 bases). This CDR3 has 15 amino acids. V was clipped by 2 bases and J by 4 bases, with 15 bases between them. Germline V gene sequence: CDR1 SGHTA, CDR2 FQGNSA. CDR3 region: CASSLIGRGRYEQYF. The CDR3 region has the DNA TGTGCCAGCAGCTTAATCGGTAGAGGGCGTTACGAGCAGTACTTC.

The chain uses TRBV29-1 and TRBJ1-5, with D perhaps TRBD1 (5 bases). The ends were cut back, 6 bases at V and 7 bases at J, with 10 bases in the middle. Germline CDR1 and CDR2: SQVTM and ANQGSEA. The CDR3 runs to 11 residues. In nucleotides, the CDR3 is TGCAGCGTGGGGGAGGGGCAGCCCCAGCATTTT. It translates to CSVGEGQPQHF.

This chain connects TRBV5-1 to TRBJ1-1; TRBD1 aligns across 8 bases. This CDR3 is built from 15 residues. Germline CDR1 is SGHRS and CDR2 is YFSETQ. Trimming took 0 bases from V and 5 from J; bases not matched to a gene: 6. The CDR3 bases are TGCGCCAGCAGCTTGGCTATGGACAGGGCGACTGAAGCTTTCTTT. This codes for CASSLAMDRATEAFF.

This clone was seen only once. This chain uses TRBV6-1 with TRBJ1-1; D call uncertain. CDR1 is MNHNS and CDR2 is SASEGT in the germline V gene. The length of the CDR3 is 13 residues. Trimming took 3 bases from V and 4 from J, leaving 9 bases between them. DNA of the CDR3: TGTGCCAGCAGTGAGTGGCCTCGCACTGAAGCTTTCTTT. Translation: CASSEWPRTEAFF.

The chain joins TRBV7-9 to TRBJ2-3, with D maybe TRBD1 (6 bases). The CDR3 runs to 14 residues. The germline CDR1 and CDR2 sequences are SEHNR and FQNEAQ (reference sequence). The V and J ends lost 7 bases and 1 base respectively, with 12 bases between them. The CDR3 DNA is TGTGCCAGCATAAGGGGGATGGGCACAGATACGCAGTATTTT. It is translated as CASIRGMGTDTQYF.

V is TRBV6-5 and J is TRBJ2-1; 12 nucleotides match TRBD2. The CDR3 runs to 16 residues. J lost 9 bases, V lost 4 bases, and 10 bases had no gene match. The V gene's germline CDR1 is MNHEY and CDR2 SVGAGI. CDR3 coding DNA: TGTGCCAGCAGTTTAGAGAGGACTAGCGGGGTGGTTGAGCAGTTCTTC. Its translation: CASSLERTSGVVEQFF.